The 8 T cell receptor beta chains given below trace back to one sample, sequenced in a study of early T cells in non-severe SARS-CoV-2 infection. TCRdb passed the 5' RACE reads through MiXCR, listing each CDR3 protein once. Of approximately 71,000 distinct CDR3 sequences in the sample, 9.5% to 15% are singletons; the top ten hold 2.7%. The sequencing used whole blood, collected at baseline. Source of these receptors: an adult who was a healthcare worker with PCR-confirmed SARS-CoV-2 infection or an uninfected control (not recorded which).

The chain recombines TRBV5-1 with TRBJ2-3, with 12 bases aligning to TRBD2. This CDR3 comprises 15 residues. Trimming cost V 3 bases and J 3 bases; bases outside gene matches: 2. The germline gives CDR1 SGHRS, CDR2 YFSETQ. The CDR3: CASSSSGGATDTQYF. CDR3 DNA sequence: TGCGCCAGCAGCTCTAGCGGGGGGGCTACAGATACGCAGTATTTT.

J is TRBJ1-1 and V is TRBV2, with D possibly being TRBD1 (5 bases). V shed 3 bases and J shed 3 bases, with 8 bases lying between them. The CDR3 covers 13 residues. Germline CDR1 is SNHLY and CDR2 is FYNNEI. The DNA for the CDR3 is TGTGCCAGCAGTGACAGGGAGTACACTGAAGCTTTCTTT. As protein: CASSDREYTEAFF.

The chain uses TRBV28 and TRBJ2-7, with D unclear. V shed 5 bases and J shed 4 bases, with 9 bases lying between them. From germline, CDR1 is MDHEN and CDR2 SYDVKM. The CDR3 covers 12 residues. The CDR3 protein is CASSPQRYEQYF. The CDR3 coding sequence is TGTGCCAGCAGTCCCCAGAGGTACGAGCAGTACTTC.

CDR3 DNA sequence: TGTGCCAGCAGCCGAGGACAGGTTTCTCAGTTCTTC. This encodes CASSRGQVSQFF. V gene TRBV3-1 combines with J gene TRBJ2-1, with TRBD1 identical over 7 bases. Germline CDR1 is LGHDT and CDR2 is YNNKEL (reference sequence). Trimming at V came to 4 bases and at J to 13 bases, leaving 7 bases not matched to a gene. This CDR3 contains 12 residues.

The chain is built from TRBV2 and TRBJ1-3; weak D call: TRBD1 (6 bases). This CDR3 contains 13 residues. Germline V CDR1 and CDR2: SNHLY, FYNNEI. V shed 0 bases and J shed 12 bases, with 12 bases lying between them. DNA for the CDR3: TGTGCCAGCAGTGAAGCGGTGACAGGCGGCATATATTTT. It is translated as CASSEAVTGGIYF. Full variable domain (missing parts from reference TRBV2 and TRBJ1-3): EPEVTQTPSHQVTQMGQEVILRCVPISNHLYFYWYRQILGQKVEFLVSFYNNEISEKSEIFDDQFSVERPDGSNFTLKIRSTKLEDSAMYFCASSEAVTGGIYFGEGSWLTVV.

The V call is TRBV6-6, the J call TRBJ1-6, with 8 bases lining up with TRBD1. This CDR3 is built from 15 residues. Losses at the gene ends were 5 bases for V and 10 bases for J; bases not matched to a gene: 10. The germline gives CDR1 MNHNY, CDR2 SVGAGI (reference sequence). This CDR3 reads CASSPSDRGNSPLHF. The CDR3 region has the DNA TGTGCCAGCAGTCCATCCGACAGGGGAAACTCACCCCTCCACTTT.

The genes are TRBV10-3 and TRBJ1-6; no definite D call. Germline V gene data show CDR1 as ENHRY and CDR2 as SYGVKD. The CDR3 runs to 13 residues. The V end lost 9 bases, the J end lost 10 bases, and 16 bases lay between the germline ends. The DNA for the CDR3 is TGTGCCATGGGAGAGGCCCTCGGGTCACCCCTCCACTTT. It codes for CAMGEALGSPLHF.

This clonotype was observed many times. The CDR3 region has the DNA TGCGCCAGCAGCCAAGATACAGGGACCTATGGCTACACCTTC. As protein: CASSQDTGTYGYTF. This sequence joins TRBV4-1 and TRBJ1-2; weak D call: TRBD1 (6 bases). The CDR3 runs 14 residues. Germline V lookup: CDR1 MGHRA, CDR2 YSYEKL. Trimming pared 0 bases from V and 4 bases from J, leaving 9 bases between.